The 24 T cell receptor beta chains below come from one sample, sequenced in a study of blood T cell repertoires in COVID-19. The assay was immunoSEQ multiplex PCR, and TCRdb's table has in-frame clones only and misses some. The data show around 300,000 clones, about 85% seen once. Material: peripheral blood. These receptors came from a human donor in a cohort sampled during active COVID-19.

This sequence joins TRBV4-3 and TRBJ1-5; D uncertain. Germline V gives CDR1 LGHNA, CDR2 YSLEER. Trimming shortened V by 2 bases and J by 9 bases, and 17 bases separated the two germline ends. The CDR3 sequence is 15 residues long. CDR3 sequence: CASSQSRHLLGPQHF. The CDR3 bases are TGCGCCAGCAGCCAATCCCGACACCTTCTTGGGCCCCAGCATTTT.

For the CDR3, the DNA is TGTGCCAGCAGACAGGTTAACTCCTACGAGCAGTACTTC. Its translation is CASRQVNSYEQYF. The chain joins TRBV6-5 to TRBJ2-7, with a weak D call TRBD1 (5 bases). The V gene lost 6 bases and the J gene lost 0 bases, with 9 bases spanning the gap. The V gene's germline CDR1 is MNHEY and CDR2 SVGAGI. The CDR3 is 13 amino acids.

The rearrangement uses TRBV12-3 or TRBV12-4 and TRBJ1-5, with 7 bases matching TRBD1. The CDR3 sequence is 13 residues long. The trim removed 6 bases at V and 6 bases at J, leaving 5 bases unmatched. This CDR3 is CASSQRGRQPQHF. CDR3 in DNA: TGTGCCAGCAGCCAAAGGGGGCGTCAGCCCCAGCATTTT.

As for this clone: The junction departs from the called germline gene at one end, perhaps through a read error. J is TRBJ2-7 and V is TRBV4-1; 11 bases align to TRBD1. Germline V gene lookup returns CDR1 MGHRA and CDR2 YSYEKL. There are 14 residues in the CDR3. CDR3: CASSQPGTGGPPNF. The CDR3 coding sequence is TGCGCCAGCAGCCAACCCGGGACAGGGGGGCCCCCGAACTTC.

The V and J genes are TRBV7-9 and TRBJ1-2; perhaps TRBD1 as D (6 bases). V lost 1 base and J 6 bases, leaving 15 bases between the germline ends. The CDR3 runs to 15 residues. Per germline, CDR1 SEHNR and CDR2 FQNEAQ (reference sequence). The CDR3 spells CASSLGGSGGHGYTF. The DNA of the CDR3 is TGTGCCAGCAGCTTAGGAGGCTCGGGGGGCCATGGCTACACCTTC.

The CDR3 here is CASSLREGSQPQHF. The CDR3, as DNA: TGTGCCAGCTCATTACGGGAGGGTAGTCAGCCCCAGCATTTT. The chain has TRBV27 and TRBJ1-5; D gene ambiguous. Per germline, CDR1 MNHEY and CDR2 SMNVEV (reference sequence). Trimming left V 8 bases short and J 6 bases short, with 17 bases between. There are 14 residues in the CDR3.

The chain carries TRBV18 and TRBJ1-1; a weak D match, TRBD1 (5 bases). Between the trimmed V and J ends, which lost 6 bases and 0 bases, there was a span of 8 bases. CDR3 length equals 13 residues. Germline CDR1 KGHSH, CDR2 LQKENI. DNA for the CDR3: TGTGCCAGCTCGGGGGGGTTGAACACTGAAGCTTTCTTT. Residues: CASSGGLNTEAFF.

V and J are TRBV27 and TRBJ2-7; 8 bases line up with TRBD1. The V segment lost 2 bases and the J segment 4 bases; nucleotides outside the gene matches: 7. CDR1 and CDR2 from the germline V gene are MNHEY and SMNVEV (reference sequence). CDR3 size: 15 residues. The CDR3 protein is CASSLGTGIGYEQYF. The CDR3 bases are TGTGCCAGCAGTTTAGGGACAGGAATTGGTTACGAGCAGTACTTC.

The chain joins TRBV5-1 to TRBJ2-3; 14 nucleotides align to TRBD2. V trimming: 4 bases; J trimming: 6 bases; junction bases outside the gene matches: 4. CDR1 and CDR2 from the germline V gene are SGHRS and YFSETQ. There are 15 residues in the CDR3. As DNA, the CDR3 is TGCGCCAGCAGCGCGGGACTAGCGGGAGCTGATACGCAGTATTTT. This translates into CASSAGLAGADTQYF.

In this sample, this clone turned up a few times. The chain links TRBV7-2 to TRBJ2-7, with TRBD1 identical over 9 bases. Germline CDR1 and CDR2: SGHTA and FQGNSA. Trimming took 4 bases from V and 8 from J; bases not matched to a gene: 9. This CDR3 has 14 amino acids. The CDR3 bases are TGTGCCAGCAGCTCAGCCGGGACAGGGAACAAGCAGTACTTC. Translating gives CASSSAGTGNKQYF.

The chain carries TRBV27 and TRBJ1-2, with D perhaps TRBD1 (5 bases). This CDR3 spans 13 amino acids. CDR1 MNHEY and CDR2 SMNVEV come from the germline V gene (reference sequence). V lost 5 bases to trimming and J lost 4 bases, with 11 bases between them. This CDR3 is CASSSQGVYGYTF. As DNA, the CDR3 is TGTGCCAGCAGTAGTCAGGGCGTCTATGGCTACACCTTC.

CDR3 DNA sequence: TGTGCCAGCAGCACCCGACAGGGGGGCTACGAGCAGTACTTC. It yields the protein CASSTRQGGYEQYF. This chain joins TRBV28 and TRBJ2-7; 9 bases line up with TRBD1. CDR3 length: 14 residues. Germline V gives CDR1 MDHEN, CDR2 SYDVKM. Trimming took 6 bases from V and 3 from J; bases not matched to a gene: 6.

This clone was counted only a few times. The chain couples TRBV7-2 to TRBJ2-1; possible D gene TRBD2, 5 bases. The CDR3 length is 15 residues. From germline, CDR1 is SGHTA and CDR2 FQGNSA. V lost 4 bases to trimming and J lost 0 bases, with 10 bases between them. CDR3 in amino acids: CASSSSGTSYNEQFF. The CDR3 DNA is TGTGCCAGCAGCTCGAGCGGTACCTCCTACAATGAGCAGTTCTTC.

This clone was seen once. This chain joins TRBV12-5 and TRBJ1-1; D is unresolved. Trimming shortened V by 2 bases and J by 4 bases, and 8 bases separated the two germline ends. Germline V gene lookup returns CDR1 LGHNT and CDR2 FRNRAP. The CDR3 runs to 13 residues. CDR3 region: CASGLRVATEAFF. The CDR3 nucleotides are TGTGCTAGTGGTTTGCGGGTGGCCACTGAAGCTTTCTTT.

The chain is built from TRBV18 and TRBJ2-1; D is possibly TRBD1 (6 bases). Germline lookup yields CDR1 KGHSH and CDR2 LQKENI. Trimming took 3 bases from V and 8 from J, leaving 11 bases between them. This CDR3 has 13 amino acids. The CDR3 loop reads CASSPGQSDEQFF. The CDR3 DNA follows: TGTGCCAGCTCACCGGGACAAAGCGATGAGCAGTTCTTC. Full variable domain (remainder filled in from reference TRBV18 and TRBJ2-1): NAGVMQNPRHLVRRRGQEARLRCSPMKGHSHVYWYRQLPEEGLKFMVYLQKENIIDESGMPKERFSAEFPKEGPSILRIQQVVRGDSAAYFCASSPGQSDEQFFGPGTRLTVL.

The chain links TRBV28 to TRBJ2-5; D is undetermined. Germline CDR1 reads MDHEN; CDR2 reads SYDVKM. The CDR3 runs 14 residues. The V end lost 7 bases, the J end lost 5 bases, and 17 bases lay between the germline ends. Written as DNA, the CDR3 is TGTGCCAGCACCCGAGGTAGAGAGGTTGAGACCCAGTACTTC. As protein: CASTRGREVETQYF.

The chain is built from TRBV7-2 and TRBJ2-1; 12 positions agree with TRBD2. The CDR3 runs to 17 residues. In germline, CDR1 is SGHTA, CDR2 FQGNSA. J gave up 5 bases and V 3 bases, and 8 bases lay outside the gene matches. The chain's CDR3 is CASSFTLTSGSDNEQFF. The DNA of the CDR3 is TGTGCCAGCAGCTTCACCCTGACTAGCGGGAGCGACAATGAGCAGTTCTTC. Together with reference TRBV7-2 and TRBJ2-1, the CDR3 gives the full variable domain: GAGVSQSPSNKVTEKGKDVELRCDPISGHTALYWYRQSLGQGLEFLIYFQGNSAPDKSGLPSDRFSAERTGGSVSTLTIQRTQQEDSAVYLCASSFTLTSGSDNEQFFGPGTRLTVL.

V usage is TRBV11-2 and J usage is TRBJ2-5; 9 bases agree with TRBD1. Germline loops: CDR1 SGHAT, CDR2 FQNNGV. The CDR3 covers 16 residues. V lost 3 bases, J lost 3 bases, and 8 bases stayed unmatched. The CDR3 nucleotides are TGTGCCAGCAGCTTGGGATGGACAGGGGCAAAAGAGACCCAGTACTTC. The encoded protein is CASSLGWTGAKETQYF.

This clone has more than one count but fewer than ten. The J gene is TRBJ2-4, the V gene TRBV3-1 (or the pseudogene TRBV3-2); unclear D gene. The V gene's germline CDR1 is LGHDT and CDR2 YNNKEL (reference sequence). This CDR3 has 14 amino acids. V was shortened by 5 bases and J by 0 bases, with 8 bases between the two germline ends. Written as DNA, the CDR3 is TGTGCCAGCAGCGCCGACTTAGCCAAAAACATTCAGTACTTC. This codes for CASSADLAKNIQYF.

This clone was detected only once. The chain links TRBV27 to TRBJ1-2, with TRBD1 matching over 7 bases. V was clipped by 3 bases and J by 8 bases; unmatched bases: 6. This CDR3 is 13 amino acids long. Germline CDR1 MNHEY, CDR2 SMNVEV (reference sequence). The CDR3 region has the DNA TGTGCCAGCAGTTTCCCAGGGGGAGGCGGCTACACCTTC. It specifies CASSFPGGGGYTF.

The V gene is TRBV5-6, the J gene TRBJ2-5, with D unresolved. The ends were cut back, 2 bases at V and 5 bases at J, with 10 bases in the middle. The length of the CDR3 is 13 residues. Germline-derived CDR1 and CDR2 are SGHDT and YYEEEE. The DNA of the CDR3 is TGTGCCAGCAGCTTAAATCTTGCGGAGACCCAGTACTTC. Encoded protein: CASSLNLAETQYF.

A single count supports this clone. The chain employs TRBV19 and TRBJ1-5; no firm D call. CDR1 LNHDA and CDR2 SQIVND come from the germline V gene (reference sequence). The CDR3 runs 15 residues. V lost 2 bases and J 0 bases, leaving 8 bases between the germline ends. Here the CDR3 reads CASSISRISNQPQHF. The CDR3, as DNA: TGTGCCAGTAGTATAAGTAGAATTAGCAATCAGCCCCAGCATTTT.

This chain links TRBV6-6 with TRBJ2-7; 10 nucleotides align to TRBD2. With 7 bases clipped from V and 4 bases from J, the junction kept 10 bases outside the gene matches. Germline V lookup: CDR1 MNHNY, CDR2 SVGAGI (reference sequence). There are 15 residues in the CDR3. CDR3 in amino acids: CASIPSSSGRYEQYF. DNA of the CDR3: TGTGCCAGCATCCCGTCCAGTAGCGGGAGGTACGAGCAGTACTTC.

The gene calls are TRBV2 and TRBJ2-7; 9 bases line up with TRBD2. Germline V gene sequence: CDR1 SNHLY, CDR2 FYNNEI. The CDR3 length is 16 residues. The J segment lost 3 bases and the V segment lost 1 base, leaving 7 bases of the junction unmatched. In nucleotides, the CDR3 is TGTGCCAGCAGTGAAGTGGGCCGGCGGGAGGGCTACGAGCAGTACTTC. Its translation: CASSEVGRREGYEQYF.